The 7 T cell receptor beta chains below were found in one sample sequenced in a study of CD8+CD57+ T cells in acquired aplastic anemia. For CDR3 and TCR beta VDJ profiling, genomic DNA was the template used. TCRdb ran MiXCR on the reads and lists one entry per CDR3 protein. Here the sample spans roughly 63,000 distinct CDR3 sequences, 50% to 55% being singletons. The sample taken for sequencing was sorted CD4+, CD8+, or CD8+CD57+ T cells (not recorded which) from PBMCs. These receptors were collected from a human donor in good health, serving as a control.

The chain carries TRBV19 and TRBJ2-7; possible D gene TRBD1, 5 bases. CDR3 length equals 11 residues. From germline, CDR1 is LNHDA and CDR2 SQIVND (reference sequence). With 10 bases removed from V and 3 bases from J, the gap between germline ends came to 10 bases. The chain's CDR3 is CATDQGYEQYF. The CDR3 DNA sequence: TGTGCCACAGACCAGGGCTACGAGCAGTACTTC.

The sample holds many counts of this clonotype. CDR3 sequence (DNA): TGTGCCAGCAGCCTACAACAGGGGGCGGGCACCGGGGAGCTGTTTTTT. Amino acids: CASSLQQGAGTGELFF. The chain carries TRBV7-8 and TRBJ2-2, with 9 bases matching TRBD1. J gave up 4 bases and V 5 bases, and 8 bases lay outside the gene matches. This CDR3 comprises 16 residues. CDR1 is SGHVS and CDR2 is FQNEAQ in the germline V gene.

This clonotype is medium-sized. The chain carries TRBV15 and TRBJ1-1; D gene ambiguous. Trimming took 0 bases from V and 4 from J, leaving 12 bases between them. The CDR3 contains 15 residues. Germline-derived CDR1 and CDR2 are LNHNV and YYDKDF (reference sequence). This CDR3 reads CATSRDRGQLTEAFF. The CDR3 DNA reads TGTGCCACCAGCAGAGATCGCGGGCAGCTCACTGAAGCTTTCTTT.

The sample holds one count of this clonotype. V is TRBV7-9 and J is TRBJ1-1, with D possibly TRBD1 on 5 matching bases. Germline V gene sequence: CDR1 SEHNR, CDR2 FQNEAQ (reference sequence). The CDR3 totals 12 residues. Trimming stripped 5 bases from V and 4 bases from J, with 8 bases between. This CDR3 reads CASSTGTTEAFF. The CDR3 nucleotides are TGTGCCAGCAGCACGGGGACCACTGAAGCTTTCTTT.

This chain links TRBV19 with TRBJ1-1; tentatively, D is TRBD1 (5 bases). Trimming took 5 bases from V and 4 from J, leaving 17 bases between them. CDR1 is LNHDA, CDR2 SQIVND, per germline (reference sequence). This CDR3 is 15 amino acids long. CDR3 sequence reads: CASSPSLGGVTEAFF. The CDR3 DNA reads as TGTGCCAGTAGTCCGTCCCTCGGGGGGGTCACTGAAGCTTTCTTT. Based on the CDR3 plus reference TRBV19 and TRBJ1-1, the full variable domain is DGGITQSPKYLFRKEGQNVTLSCEQNLNHDAMYWYRQDPGQGLRLIYYSQIVNDFQKGDIAEGYSVSREKKESFPLTVTSAQKNPTAFYLCASSPSLGGVTEAFFGQGTRLTVV.

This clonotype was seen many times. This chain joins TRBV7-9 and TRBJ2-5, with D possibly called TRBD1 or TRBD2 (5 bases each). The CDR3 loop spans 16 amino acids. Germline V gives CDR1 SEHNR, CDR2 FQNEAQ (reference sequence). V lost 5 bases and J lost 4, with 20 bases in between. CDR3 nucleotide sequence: TGTGCCAGCAGCCCCGGAGTGGACTGGCAGGGAGAGACCCAGTACTTC. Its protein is CASSPGVDWQGETQYF.

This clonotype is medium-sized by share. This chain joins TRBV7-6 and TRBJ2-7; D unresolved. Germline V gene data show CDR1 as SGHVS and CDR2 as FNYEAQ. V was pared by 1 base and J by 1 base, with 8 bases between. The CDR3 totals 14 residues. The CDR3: CASSLGALSYEQYF. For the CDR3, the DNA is TGTGCCAGCAGCTTAGGGGCGTTGTCCTACGAGCAGTACTTC.